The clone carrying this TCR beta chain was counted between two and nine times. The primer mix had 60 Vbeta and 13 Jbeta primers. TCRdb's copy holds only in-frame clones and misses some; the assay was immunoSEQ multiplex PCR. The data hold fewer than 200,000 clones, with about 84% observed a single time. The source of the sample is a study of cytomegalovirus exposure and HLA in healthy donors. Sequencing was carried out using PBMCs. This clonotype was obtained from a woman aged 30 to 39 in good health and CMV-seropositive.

The CDR3 loop is CANGGGRGYYEQYF. The DNA of the CDR3 is TGTGCCAACGGAGGCGGGAGGGGCTACTACGAGCAGTACTTC. V gene TRBV2 combines with J gene TRBJ2-7; 9 nucleotides agree with TRBD2. CDR1 is SNHLY, CDR2 FYNNEI, per germline. Trimming took 10 bases from V and 3 from J; bases not matched to a gene: 10. The CDR3 covers 14 residues.